The 14 T cell receptor beta chains reported below all come from one sample, sequenced in a study of shared clonotypes between healthy human individuals (dated by TCRdb to the early 2020s). Receptor amplification or capture employed the immunoSEQ multiplex PCR assay. The table comes from immuneACCESS by way of TCRdb, which keeps in-frame sequences with V and J called. Part of the clones is missing from these tables; in studies checked, under half for an unresolved V gene and the rest for unknown reasons. The sample contains a few hundred thousand clones, roughly 85% of them found a single time. The ten largest clones add up to approximately 12% of the sample. The sequenced sample consisted of PBMCs. The receptor source for this set is a woman in her thirties or forties in good health. Some clones in this sample may be carry-over from other donors' samples.

The table lists this clone with a count of one. The rearrangement joins TRBV27 to TRBJ2-7; TRBD2 is a possible D gene (6 bases). Germline CDR1 is MNHEY and CDR2 is SMNVEV (reference sequence). The CDR3 has 15 amino acids. V lost 2 bases, J lost 3 bases, and 14 bases lay in between. The CDR3 sequence is CASSLNVGGNYEQYF. CDR3 sequence (DNA): TGTGCCAGCAGTTTAAATGTGGGGGGAAACTACGAGCAGTACTTC.

The CDR3 DNA follows: TGTGCCAGCAGTGGTCAACTCCCAGCGAGTTCACCCCTCCACTTT. Translated, it gives CASSGQLPASSPLHF. The rearrangement links TRBV2 to TRBJ1-6; no firm D call. CDR3 length: 15 residues. CDR1 is SNHLY and CDR2 is FYNNEI in the germline V gene. Trimming removed 4 bases at V and 9 bases at J, with 16 bases between.

The chain has TRBV10-2 and TRBJ2-1, with D unresolved. V was trimmed by 0 bases and J by 7 bases, leaving 7 bases between them. CDR1 and CDR2 (germline): WSHSY, SAAADI. The CDR3 consists of 13 residues. The CDR3 region is CASSESNWNEQFF. The DNA of the CDR3 is TGCGCCAGCAGTGAGTCGAATTGGAATGAGCAGTTCTTC.

The chain is built from TRBV6-5 and TRBJ1-1; weak D call: TRBD1 (6 bases). The CDR3 is 15 amino acids. Per germline, CDR1 MNHEY and CDR2 SVGAGI. V was shortened by 5 bases and J by 5 bases, with 18 bases between the two germline ends. The CDR3 here is CASSTGRGEWTEAFF. DNA for the CDR3: TGTGCCAGCAGTACGGGAAGGGGGGAGTGGACTGAAGCTTTCTTT.

V usage is TRBV2 and J usage is TRBJ1-5; D is undetermined. This CDR3 contains 14 residues. Germline assignment: CDR1 SNHLY and CDR2 FYNNEI. Trimming cost V 4 bases and J 7 bases, with 14 bases left between them. The CDR3 DNA is TGTGCCAGCAGTGTTATATGGGAGGGACAGCCCCAGCATTTT. Its translation: CASSVIWEGQPQHF.

The chain has TRBV12-2 and TRBJ1-3; the DNA was not compared with TRBD1, the D call given in the table. TRBV12-2 has pseudogene status. The length of the CDR3 is 16 residues. The DNA of the CDR3 is TGTGCAAGTCGCCCCAATGACAGGGTCTCTGGAAACACCATATATTTT. It encodes CASRPNDRVSGNTIYF.

This clone was counted only a few times. The genes are TRBV5-4 and TRBJ2-4; a possible D gene is TRBD1 (7 bases). The ends were cut back, 4 bases at V and 5 bases at J, with 16 bases in the middle. The CDR3 spans 15 residues. From germline, CDR1 is SGHNT and CDR2 YYREEE (reference sequence). CDR3 DNA: TGTGCCAGCAGCGGTGGGGCCAGGGGGGAAAACATTCAGTACTTC. Its translation: CASSGGARGENIQYF.

About this clone: The sample carries other DNA sequences with the same CDR3. J is TRBJ2-3 and V is TRBV5-4, with TRBD2 matching 16 bases. This CDR3 has 16 amino acids. Trimming cost V 4 bases and J 4 bases; bases outside gene matches: 3. CDR1 and CDR2 from the germline V gene are SGHNT and YYREEE (reference sequence). The CDR3 loop reads CASSLGLAGGADTQYF. In DNA form, the CDR3 reads TGTGCCAGCAGCCTGGGACTAGCGGGAGGGGCAGATACGCAGTATTTT.

The chain is built from TRBV7-2 and TRBJ1-6, with D unresolved. V dropped 5 bases and J dropped 4 bases, with 12 bases sitting between them. The CDR3 spans 15 residues. The germline V gene has CDR1 SGHTA and CDR2 FQGNSA. In DNA form, the CDR3 reads TGTGCCAGCAGCCCCGAGACCCTTTATAATTCACCCCTCCACTTT. The encoded protein is CASSPETLYNSPLHF.

This sequence joins TRBV30 and TRBJ2-7; no firm D call. In germline, CDR1 is GTSNPN, CDR2 SVGIG (reference sequence). V lost 0 bases and J lost 3, with 9 bases in between. The CDR3 is 13 residues long. In DNA, the CDR3 is TGTGCCTGGAGTGTAGGCGGCCTCTACGAGCAGTACTTC. It encodes CAWSVGGLYEQYF.

This sequence joins TRBV28 and TRBJ2-7; either TRBD1 or TRBD2 may fit D (7 bases each). Per the germline V gene, CDR1 is MDHEN and CDR2 is SYDVKM. The CDR3 contains 14 residues. Trimming removed 6 bases from V and 6 bases from J, with 18 bases in between. CDR3 in amino acids: CASRETGRGLEQYF. The CDR3 nucleotides are TGTGCCAGCAGAGAGACAGGGAGGGGTCTCGAGCAGTACTTC. The full variable domain, completed using reference TRBV28 and TRBJ2-7, is DVKVTQSSRYLVKRTGEKVFLECVQDMDHENMFWYRQDPGLGLRLIYFSYDVKMKEKGDIPEGYSVSREKKERFSLILESASTNQTSMYLCASRETGRGLEQYFGPGTRLTVT.

V is TRBV6-1 and J is TRBJ1-5; TRBD1 is a possible D gene (5 bases). V lost 3 bases, J lost 4 bases, and 10 bases lay in between. The CDR3 is 14 residues long. Per germline, CDR1 MNHNS and CDR2 SASEGT. The CDR3 spells CASSEGGFNQPQHF. The DNA of the CDR3 is TGTGCCAGCAGTGAGGGGGGGTTTAATCAGCCCCAGCATTTT.

This chain uses TRBV19 with TRBJ1-1; the D gene is possibly TRBD1 (6 bases). In germline, CDR1 is LNHDA, CDR2 SQIVND (reference sequence). V lost 5 bases to trimming and J lost 5 bases, with 12 bases between them. The CDR3 has 13 amino acids. Here the CDR3 DNA reads TGTGCCAGTAGTTTCGGTCAGGGGACTGAAGCTTTCTTT. Amino acid sequence: CASSFGQGTEAFF. Filled out from reference TRBV19 and TRBJ1-1, the complete variable domain reads DGGITQSPKYLFRKEGQNVTLSCEQNLNHDAMYWYRQDPGQGLRLIYYSQIVNDFQKGDIAEGYSVSREKKESFPLTVTSAQKNPTAFYLCASSFGQGTEAFFGQGTRLTVV.

The rearrangement joins TRBV7-9 to TRBJ2-7; TRBD2 might be the D (5 bases). The CDR3 loop spans 14 amino acids. Trimming stripped 6 bases from V and 1 base from J, with 13 bases between. Germline loops: CDR1 SEHNR, CDR2 FQNEAQ (reference sequence). CDR3 sequence reads: CASSREGSSYEQYF. CDR3 nucleotides: TGTGCCAGCAGTCGCGAGGGCTCATCCTACGAGCAGTACTTC.